The next 3 T cell receptor beta chains were all read from a single sample in a study of blood T cell repertoires in COVID-19. The table came from immunoSEQ multiplex PCR; TCRdb's copy has only in-frame clones and leaves some out. The sample has roughly 100,000 clones, 75% to 90% seen once. Sequenced input: peripheral blood. All receptors derive from a human donor in a cohort sampled during active COVID-19.

The genes are TRBV7-2 and TRBJ1-1; D uncertain. Germline V gene sequence: CDR1 SGHTA, CDR2 FQGNSA. This CDR3 has 13 amino acids. Trimming left V 3 bases short and J 7 bases short, with 12 bases between. The CDR3 region has the DNA TGTGCCAGCAGCTTTCGGAGGGAAGGTGAAGCTTTCTTT. This codes for CASSFRREGEAFF.

V usage is TRBV2 and J usage is TRBJ2-1; a possible D gene is TRBD1 (6 bases). Trimming left V 6 bases short and J 3 bases short, with 12 bases between. This CDR3 spans 14 amino acids. Germline V CDR1 and CDR2: SNHLY, FYNNEI. In DNA, the CDR3 is TGTGCCAGCAGAGTACAGGGCAACTACAATGAGCAGTTCTTC. This codes for CASRVQGNYNEQFF.

V usage is TRBV6-5 and J usage is TRBJ1-2; 12 positions agree with TRBD1. The ends lost 8 bases at V and 4 bases at J; junction bases unmatched: 5. CDR1 and CDR2 (germline): MNHEY, SVGAGI. The CDR3 loop spans 14 amino acids. CDR3 protein: CASRDRGRAYGYTF. In DNA, the CDR3 is TGTGCCAGCCGGGACAGGGGGCGCGCCTATGGCTACACCTTC.